This is a list of T cell receptor beta chains from one sample in a study of vaccination effects on CD4 cells after COVID-19. TCRdb's copy holds only in-frame clones and misses some; the assay was immunoSEQ multiplex PCR. In the table there are around 69,000 clones, around 69% of which are singletons. These receptors' antigens are unknown. This sample comprised CD4+ T cells from PBMCs cultured with HCoV-229E spike peptides, obtained after COVID-19 vaccination. The receptors here all came from a human donor who received a COVID-19 vaccine. CDR3s include the opening cysteine and the closing phenylalanine or tryptophan. Fields, in order: clone size, J gene, V gene, D gene, CDR3 protein, CDR3 DNA. A D gene is named only where the DNA matches it firmly. Not every row has a clone size; where given, it reads once, few, many or a size class.

- TRBJ2-2 TRBV24-1 TRBD2 CATQGPGLAGGLTGELFF TGTGCCACACAGGGCCCGGGACTAGCGGGGGGGCTCACCGGGGAGCTGTTTTTT
- TRBJ2-3 TRBV10-3 TRBD2 CAISKMTSGGSVDTQYF TGTGCCATCAGTAAAATGACTAGCGGGGGTTCCGTAGATACGCAGTATTTT
- TRBJ1-3 TRBV4-1 - CASSQALSDGNTIYF TGCGCCAGCAGCCAAGCCCTCTCGGACGGAAACACCATATATTTT
- TRBJ2-5 TRBV18 TRBD2 CASSLSGGGPETQYF TGTGCCAGCTCACTCAGCGGGGGCGGTCCAGAGACCCAGTACTTC
- TRBJ2-2 TRBV6-5 TRBD1 CASRRTGGTGELFF TGTGCCAGCAGGCGGACAGGGGGAACCGGGGAGCTGTTTTTT
- TRBJ2-3 TRBV5-1 - CASSPPSTDTQYF TGCGCCAGCAGCCCCCCTAGCACAGATACGCAGTATTTT
- TRBJ1-5 TRBV6-5 - CASSYTSLDINQPQHF TGTGCCAGCAGTTATACTTCCCTCGACATCAATCAGCCCCAGCATTTT
- TRBJ1-3 TRBV9 - CASSATPSGNTIYF TGTGCCAGCAGCGCAACCCCTTCTGGAAACACCATATATTTT
few TRBJ1-6 TRBV2 - CASSDPTPGRGSPLHF TGTGCCAGCAGTGATCCGACACCCGGGCGTGGTTCACCCCTCCACTTT
- TRBJ2-5 TRBV7-9 TRBD1 CASSLQGRGQMRETQYF TGTGCCAGCAGCTTACAAGGCAGGGGGCAGATGAGGGAGACCCAGTACTTC
- TRBJ2-5 TRBV24-1 TRBD1 CATSGFRDSQETQYF TGTGCCACCAGTGGGTTTCGGGACAGTCAAGAGACCCAGTACTTC
- TRBJ2-2 TRBV2 - CASSEAGGKGGELFF TGTGCCAGCAGTGAAGCGGGAGGTAAAGGCGGGGAGCTGTTTTTT
few TRBJ2-2 TRBV14 - CASSQENTGELFF TGTGCCAGCAGCCAAGAGAACACCGGGGAGCTGTTTTTT
- TRBJ2-5 TRBV7-2 - CASSLGRGFETQYF TGTGCCAGCAGCTTAGGACGGGGGTTTGAGACCCAGTACTTC
- TRBJ2-4 TRBV2 TRBD1 CASSGDRGLNIQYF TGTGCCAGCAGTGGAGACAGGGGATTAAACATTCAGTACTTC
once TRBJ1-4 TRBV5-1 - CASSSRTPTNEKLFF TGCGCCAGCAGCTCCCGGACACCAACTAATGAAAAACTGTTTTTT
- TRBJ2-5 TRBV28 - CASSFTGPGGTQYF TGTGCCAGCAGTTTTACGGGTCCCGGAGGAACCCAGTACTTC
- TRBJ2-1 TRBV24-1 TRBD2 CATSDRTSGGAYNEQFF TGTGCCACCAGTGACCGGACTAGCGGGGGGGCCTACAATGAGCAGTTCTTC
- TRBJ2-1 TRBV11-2 - CASSPVRSYNEQFF TGTGCCAGCAGCCCTGTACGCTCCTACAATGAGCAGTTCTTC
- TRBJ1-6 TRBV24-1 - CATSAGVGSPLHF TGTGCCACCAGTGCCGGGGTCGGGTCACCCCTCCACTTT
few TRBJ2-5 TRBV7-9 - CASSLGDIGQETQYF TGTGCCAGCAGCTTAGGGGACATAGGCCAAGAGACCCAGTACTTC
few TRBJ1-5 TRBV6-1 - CASSESLLEGPQHF TGTGCCAGCAGTGAATCTCTTTTGGAGGGGCCCCAGCATTTT
- TRBJ1-2 TRBV27 TRBD1 CASRSGGQGNYGYTF TGTGCCAGCAGGTCTGGGGGACAGGGAAACTATGGCTACACCTTC
- TRBJ2-1 TRBV5-1 TRBD1 CASSLAGQDYNEQFF TGCGCCAGCAGCTTGGCCGGACAGGACTACAATGAGCAGTTCTTC
once TRBJ2-3 TRBV6-2/TRBV6-3 - CASSYRSSGTDTQYF TGTGCCAGCAGTTATCGTTCTAGCGGCACAGATACGCAGTATTTT
few TRBJ2-3 TRBV5-1 TRBD1 CASSFDRAGPTDTQYF TGCGCCAGCAGCTTCGACAGGGCCGGCCCCACAGATACGCAGTATTTT
- TRBJ2-3 TRBV28 TRBD2 CASSLLGLAGEIRDTQYF TGTGCCAGCAGTTTACTGGGACTAGCAGGAGAAATCAGGGATACGCAGTATTTT
few TRBJ1-4 TRBV2 - CASSALTNEKLFF TGTGCCAGCAGTGCACTGACTAATGAAAAACTGTTTTTT
- TRBJ1-1 TRBV19 TRBD1 CASRGQAMNTEAFF TGTGCCAGTAGGGGACAGGCTATGAACACTGAAGCTTTCTTT
- TRBJ1-1 TRBV5-1 - CASSLDWGYTEAFF TGCGCCAGCAGCTTGGATTGGGGGTACACTGAAGCTTTCTTT
- TRBJ1-2 TRBV28 - CASGEGGNYGYTF TGTGCCAGCGGTGAGGGGGGTAACTATGGCTACACCTTC
- TRBJ2-3 TRBV4-3 - CASSPRTGSSTDTQYF TGCGCCAGCAGCCCAAGGACGGGCTCTAGCACAGATACGCAGTATTTT
once TRBJ2-1 TRBV7-9 TRBD2 CASSLGGAGAYNEQFF TGTGCCAGCAGCTTAGGAGGAGCGGGGGCGTACAATGAGCAGTTCTTC
few TRBJ1-2 TRBV4-3 - CASSQDYYGYTF TGCGCCAGCAGCCAAGATTACTATGGCTACACCTTC
- TRBJ2-3 TRBV15 - CATSRDLAGTSTDTQYF TGTGCCACCAGCAGGGATCTCGCGGGGACTAGCACAGATACGCAGTATTTT
- TRBJ1-1 TRBV4-1 - CASSQPLTDTEAFF TGCGCCAGCAGCCAACCACTAACGGACACTGAAGCTTTCTTT
- TRBJ1-1 TRBV28 TRBD1 CASSLFAGTGGTEAFF TGTGCCAGCAGTTTATTCGCGGGGACAGGGGGCACTGAAGCTTTCTTT
- TRBJ2-2 TRBV7-8 TRBD1 CASRGQGQGNTGELFF TGTGCCAGCAGGGGACAGGGACAGGGGAACACCGGGGAGCTGTTTTTT
- TRBJ1-3 TRBV19 TRBD1 CASGTGVSGNTIYF TGTGCCAGTGGGACAGGTGTCTCTGGAAACACCATATATTTT
- TRBJ2-1 TRBV20-1 TRBD2 CSASVSGGNEQFF TGCAGTGCTAGTGTTAGCGGGGGGAATGAGCAGTTCTTC
- TRBJ2-1 TRBV6-5 - CASSFGQEGEQFF TGTGCCAGCAGCTTCGGACAGGAGGGTGAGCAGTTCTTC
few TRBJ2-2 TRBV19 - CASSIRATDGELFF TGTGCCAGTAGTATACGAGCCACCGACGGGGAGCTGTTTTTT
- TRBJ1-2 TRBV7-9 - CASSLNNRYGYTF TGTGCCAGCAGCTTAAACAACCGCTATGGCTACACCTTC
- TRBJ2-2 TRBV19 TRBD2 CASSVRTSGGPLNTGELFF TGTGCCAGTAGTGTCAGGACTAGCGGGGGCCCATTGAACACCGGGGAGCTGTTTTTT
- TRBJ1-5 TRBV5-5 - CASSRPDGPLHF TGTGCCAGCAGCAGGCCGGACGGGCCGCTGCATTTT
- TRBJ2-6 TRBV19 - CASSRQSSGANVLTF TGTGCCAGCAGTAGGCAGAGCTCTGGGGCCAACGTCCTGACTTTC
- TRBJ2-3 TRBV5-1 - CASSPLGTTVLHDTQYF TGCGCCAGCAGCCCACTCGGGACCACAGTTCTCCACGATACGCAGTATTTT
- TRBJ1-4 TRBV30 - CAWSPTAFNEKLFF TGTGCCTGGAGCCCCACGGCTTTCAATGAAAAACTGTTTTTT
- TRBJ1-5 TRBV19 - CASVTAGPNSQPQHF TGTGCCAGTGTCACTGCAGGTCCGAATAGTCAGCCCCAGCATTTT
- TRBJ1-2 TRBV18 - CASSLTTGYGYTF TGTGCCAGCTCACTAACGACCGGCTATGGCTACACCTTC